This T cell receptor beta chain emerged from a study of CDR3 diversity in severe acne. Germline V gene data show CDR1 as LGHDT and CDR2 as YNNKEL (reference sequence). The V end was cut by 6 bases, the J end by 9 bases, with 14 bases between. The CDR3 covers 12 residues. One entry per CDR3 protein results from TCRdb running MiXCR on the PCR reads. The sample includes about 85,000 distinct CDR3 sequences, over 45% of them seen just once. The gene calls are TRBV3-1 and TRBJ1-1; D is uncertain. The clonotype comes from a male donor in good health, serving as a control. Sequencing was carried out using blood. CDR3 bases: TGTGCCAGCAGAACTGGGCGCGGCCAAGCTTTCTTT. This codes for CASRTGRGQAFF. Together with reference TRBV3-1 and TRBJ1-1, the CDR3 gives the full variable domain: DTAVSQTPKYLVTQMGNDKSIKCEQNLGHDTMYWYKQDSKKFLKIMFSYNNKELIINETVPNRFSPKSPDKAHLNLHINSLELGDSAVYFCASRTGRGQAFFGQGTRLTVV.